This T cell receptor (beta chain) was recovered during a study of long-term antiretroviral therapy in people with HIV. Findings and caveats of the study: Transplant-donor-level diversity was not reached after ART, though diversity increased.

Looked up from germline, CDR1 is SNHLY and CDR2 is FYNNEI. The CDR3 spans 12 residues. Trimming pared 4 bases from V and 6 bases from J, leaving 9 bases between. The immunoSEQ assay was v3.0, run at survey level. Repertoires were generated with immunoSEQ multiplex PCR, while TCRdb's copy carries only in-frame clones and drops some. The repertoire holds roughly 33,000 clones, with approximately 84% as singletons. This clone was seen a handful of times. Its antigen is still unknown. The sample in question was unsorted PBMCs, obtained 3.1 years after starting antiretroviral therapy. The rearrangement joins TRBV2 to TRBJ1-2; weak D call: TRBD1 (5 bases). This TCR derives from a woman in her 50s with HIV. The CDR3 protein is CASSVRGNGYTF. The CDR3 bases are TGTGCCAGCAGTGTAAGGGGAAATGGCTACACCTTC.